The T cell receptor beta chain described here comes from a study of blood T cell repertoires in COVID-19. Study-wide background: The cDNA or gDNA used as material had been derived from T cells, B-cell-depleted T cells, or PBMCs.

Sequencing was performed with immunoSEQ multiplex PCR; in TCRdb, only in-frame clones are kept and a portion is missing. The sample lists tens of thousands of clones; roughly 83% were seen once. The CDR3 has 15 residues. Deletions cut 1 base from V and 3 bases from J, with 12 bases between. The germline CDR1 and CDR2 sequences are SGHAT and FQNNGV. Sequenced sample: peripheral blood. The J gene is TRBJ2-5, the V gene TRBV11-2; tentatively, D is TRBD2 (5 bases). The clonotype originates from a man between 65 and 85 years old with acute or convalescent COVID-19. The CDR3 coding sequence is TGTGCCAGCAGCTTAGGGCTAGCCATAAAAGAGACCCAGTACTTC. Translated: CASSLGLAIKETQYF.